This is a list of T cell receptor beta chains from one sample in a study of blood T cell repertoires in COVID-19. The method was immunoSEQ multiplex PCR; TCRdb's version includes in-frame clones alone and lacks a portion of them. In the table there are about 140,000 clones, about 90% of which are singletons. The sample was peripheral blood. These receptors came from a woman aged 60 to 75 with acute or convalescent COVID-19. Each CDR3 is given with its conserved first and last residue.

J: TRBJ2-1
length: 15
V: TRBV6-6
CDR3: CASREAGQSNNEQFF

J: TRBJ2-3
length: 15
V: TRBV11-1
CDR3: CASSTQQGAPDTQYF

J: TRBJ1-2
length: 16
V: TRBV27
CDR3: CASSLTKQDRVNGYTF

J: TRBJ2-3
length: 18
V: TRBV10-1
CDR3: CASSESIDEAASTDTQYF

J: TRBJ2-5
length: 13
V: TRBV6-5
CDR3: CASSRGREETQYF

J: TRBJ2-7
length: 15
V: TRBV4-2
CDR3: CASSQGAGRTYEQYF

J: TRBJ2-3
length: 14
V: TRBV25-1
CDR3: CASIKAGGTDTQYF

J: TRBJ2-5
length: 14
V: TRBV19
CDR3: CASSWNSHQETQYF

J: TRBJ2-3
length: 13
V: TRBV6-5
CDR3: CATHRGRTDTQYF

J: TRBJ2-3
length: 15
V: TRBV7-9
CDR3: CASSSGLGRTDTQYF

J: TRBJ1-2
length: 12
V: TRBV6-5
CDR3: CASADRGYGYTF

J: TRBJ1-1
length: 12
V: TRBV29-1
CDR3: CSVEIRAGEAFF

J: TRBJ2-6
length: 17
V: TRBV11-2
CDR3: CASSPQQGAAGANVLTF

J: TRBJ1-6
length: 14
V: TRBV2
CDR3: CASSGYSGNSPLHF

J: TRBJ1-2
length: 15
V: TRBV30
CDR3: CAWSTLRTGTDGYTF

J: TRBJ2-1
length: 16
V: TRBV7-3
CDR3: CASSLGGPYSYNEQFF

J: TRBJ1-2
length: 13
V: TRBV28
CDR3: CASIPGQYFGYTF

J: TRBJ1-2
length: 14
V: TRBV6-5
CDR3: CASSYQGTIYGYTF

J: TRBJ1-1
length: 12
V: TRBV6-6
CDR3: CASSYAQNGAFF

J: TRBJ2-7
length: 14
V: TRBV5-1
CDR3: CASSFFQGNSEQYF

J: TRBJ2-1
length: 13
V: TRBV30
CDR3: CAWSPITGGLQFF

J: TRBJ1-6
length: 16
V: TRBV5-6
CDR3: CASSFFYDSYNSPLHF

J: TRBJ2-2
length: 14
V: TRBV5-8
CDR3: CASSAGLVSGELFF

J: TRBJ2-1
length: 13
V: TRBV14
CDR3: CASSQGSRAEQFF

J: TRBJ1-1
length: 13
V: TRBV19
CDR3: CASSKGPDTEAFF

J: TRBJ2-7
length: 15
V: TRBV19
CDR3: CASTPTGGPYYEQYF

J: TRBJ1-1
length: 14
V: TRBV5-4
CDR3: CASSLGTLNTEAFF

J: TRBJ1-1
length: 14
V: TRBV5-1
CDR3: CASSPATVNTEAFF

J: TRBJ1-1
length: 16
V: TRBV7-2
CDR3: CASSLVVSNLNTEAFF

J: TRBJ1-1
length: 15
V: TRBV11-2
CDR3: CASSQGQGAPTEAFF

J: TRBJ2-5
length: 14
V: TRBV23-1
CDR3: CASSQGRGQETQYF

J: TRBJ1-4
length: 15
V: TRBV30
CDR3: CAVDREGATNEKLFF

J: TRBJ2-3
length: 16
V: TRBV5-8
CDR3: CASSPRGTSSTDTQYF

J: TRBJ2-2
length: 15
V: TRBV9
CDR3: CASSGRDSYTGELFF

J: TRBJ2-7
length: 13
V: TRBV7-3
CDR3: CASSTQAGVEQYF

J: TRBJ2-3
length: 16
V: TRBV28
CDR3: CASSYKASGYTDTQYF

J: TRBJ1-6
length: 13
V: TRBV12-3/TRBV12-4
CDR3: CASSPLRNSPLHF

J: TRBJ1-4
length: 17
V: TRBV10-3
CDR3: CAISERGGSATNEKLFF

J: TRBJ1-1
length: 16
V: TRBV11-3
CDR3: CASSPGEMERVTEAFF

J: TRBJ1-2
length: 13
V: TRBV29-1
CDR3: CSVGQGARSGYTF

J: TRBJ2-2
length: 16
V: TRBV7-3
CDR3: CASSLSGQAGTGELFF

J: TRBJ2-4
length: 15
V: TRBV6-5
CDR3: CASGTIRLAKNIQYF

J: TRBJ1-1
length: 15
V: TRBV4-2
CDR3: CASSQEDRVSAEAFF

J: TRBJ2-7
length: 14
V: TRBV7-2
CDR3: CASSLAQGYYEQYF